The next 2 T cell receptor beta chains were all read from a single sample in a study of blood T cell repertoires in COVID-19. Clones were sequenced by immunoSEQ multiplex PCR, and TCRdb holds only the in-frame ones, with some missing. The sample holds 100,000 or so clones, approximately 90% seen once. Sequenced input: peripheral blood. These receptor sequences come from a man in his fifties or sixties with active COVID-19.

The V call is TRBV2, the J call TRBJ2-5; TRBD1 agrees at 8 bases. The V segment lost 7 bases and the J segment 4 bases; nucleotides outside the gene matches: 8. Per germline, CDR1 SNHLY and CDR2 FYNNEI. The CDR3 is 14 residues long. DNA for the CDR3: TGTGCCAGCAATGACAGGGGTGGGGGAGAGACCCAGTACTTC. Its translation is CASNDRGGGETQYF.

The chain has TRBV12-3 or TRBV12-4 and TRBJ1-2; D unresolved. V was trimmed by 3 bases and J by 3 bases, leaving 5 bases between them. The CDR3 is 12 amino acids. The CDR3, as DNA: TGTGCCAGCAGTTTTAATGACTATGGCTACACCTTC. It translates to CASSFNDYGYTF.